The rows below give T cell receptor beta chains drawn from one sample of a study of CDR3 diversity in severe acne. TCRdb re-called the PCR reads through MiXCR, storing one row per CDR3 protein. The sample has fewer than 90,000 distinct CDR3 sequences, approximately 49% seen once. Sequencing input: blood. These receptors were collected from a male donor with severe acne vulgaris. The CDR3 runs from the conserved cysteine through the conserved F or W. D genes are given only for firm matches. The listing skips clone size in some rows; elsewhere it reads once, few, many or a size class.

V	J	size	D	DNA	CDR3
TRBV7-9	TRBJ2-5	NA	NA	TGTGCCAGCAGCCAAACCACAGGGTTAGAGACCCAGTACTTC	CASSQTTGLETQYF
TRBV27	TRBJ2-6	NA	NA	TGTGCCAGCAGTCAGGGCACCTATTACTCTGGGGCCAACGTCCTGACTTTC	CASSQGTYYSGANVLTF
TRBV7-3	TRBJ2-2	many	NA	TGTGCCAGCAGGTTAGGAACGAACACCGGGGAGCTGTTTTTT	CASRLGTNTGELFF
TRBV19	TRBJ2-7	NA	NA	TGTGCCAGTAGTATGGGCTCCTACGAGCAGTACTTC	CASSMGSYEQYF
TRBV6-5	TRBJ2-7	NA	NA	TGTGCCAGCAGACCATTCACCCAGGTACCCTCCTACGAGCAGTACTTC	CASRPFTQVPSYEQYF
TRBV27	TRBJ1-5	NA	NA	TGTGCCAGCAGTTTTGGACGGCGGTCGCCCCAGCATTTT	CASSFGRRSPQHF
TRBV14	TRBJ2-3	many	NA	TGTGCCAGCAGCCAAGATGGGTGGGTTAGCACAGATACGCAGTATTTT	CASSQDGWVSTDTQYF
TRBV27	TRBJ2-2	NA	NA	TGTGCCAGCAGTTTTGTAGGGACAAACACCGGGGAGCTGTTTTTT	CASSFVGTNTGELFF
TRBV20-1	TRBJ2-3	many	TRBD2	TGCAGTGCTGGTAGCGGGGTTAGCACAGATACGCAGTATTTT	CSAGSGVSTDTQYF
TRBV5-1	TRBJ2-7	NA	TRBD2	TGCGCCAGCAGCTTAACCCTAGCGGGAGTCGAAAACGAGCAGTACTTC	CASSLTLAGVENEQYF
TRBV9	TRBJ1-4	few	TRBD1	TGTGCCAGCAGTGGACAGGATGAAAAACTGTTTTTT	CASSGQDEKLFF
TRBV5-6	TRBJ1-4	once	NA	TGTGCCAGCAGCTTTGGGGTACCGGGGATTAATGAAAAACTGTTTTTT	CASSFGVPGINEKLFF
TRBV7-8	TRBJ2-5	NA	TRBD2	TGTGCCAGCAGCTTAAACGGGCGGGAGGGCCTTCAAGAGACCCAGTACTTC	CASSLNGREGLQETQYF
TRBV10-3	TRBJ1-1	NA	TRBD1	TGTGCCATCAGGGACAGGGAGAACACTGAAGCTTTCTTT	CAIRDRENTEAFF
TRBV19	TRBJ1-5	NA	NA	TGTGCCAGTAGTATAGATTTGGGTAGCAATCAGCCCCAGCATTTT	CASSIDLGSNQPQHF
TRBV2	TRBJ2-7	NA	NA	TGTGCCAGCAGTTTAGAAAGCGGATCCTACGAGCAGTACTTC	CASSLESGSYEQYF
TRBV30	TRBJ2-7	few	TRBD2	TGTGCCTGGAGTGTTGGCGGGAGTAGAGAGCAGTACTTC	CAWSVGGSREQYF
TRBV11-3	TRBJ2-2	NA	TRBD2	TGTGCCAGCACCCACCGCGGGAGTGGGGCCGGGGAGCTGTTTTTT	CASTHRGSGAGELFF
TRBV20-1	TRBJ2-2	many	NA	TGCAGTGCTAGACGGGGGCGTGGTGGCGGGGAGCTGTTTTTT	CSARRGRGGGELFF
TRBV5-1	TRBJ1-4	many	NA	TGCGCCAGCAGCTTGGGCAGCAATAATGAAAAACTGTTTTTT	CASSLGSNNEKLFF
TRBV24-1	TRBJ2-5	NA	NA	TGTGCCACCAGTGGGGGAGGTCGGGAGACCCAGTACTTC	CATSGGGRETQYF
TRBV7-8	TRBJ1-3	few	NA	TGTGCCAGCAGCTCAGACCAGGGGAGGTCTGGAAACACCATATATTTT	CASSSDQGRSGNTIYF
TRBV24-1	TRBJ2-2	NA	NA	TGTGCCACCAGTGTCCTAGCGAACACCGGGGAGCTGTTTTTT	CATSVLANTGELFF
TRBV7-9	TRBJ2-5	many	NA	TGTGCCAGCAGCTCTTCCCAAGAGACCCAGTACTTC	CASSSSQETQYF
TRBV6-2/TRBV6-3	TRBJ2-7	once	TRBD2	TGTGCCATTTTACGGCGGGAGCACGGGCAGTACTTC	CAILRREHGQYF
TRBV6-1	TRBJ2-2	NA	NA	TGTGCCAGCACCGGGACGGGGAACACCGGGGAGCTGTTTTTT	CASTGTGNTGELFF
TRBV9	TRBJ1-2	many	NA	TGTGCCAGCAGTCTCGGCAGCACCGCCACCTATGGCTACACCTTC	CASSLGSTATYGYTF
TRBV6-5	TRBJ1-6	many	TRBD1	TGTGCCAGCAGTTACCTCCCGGGACAGGGTGCTTATTCACCCCTCCACTTT	CASSYLPGQGAYSPLHF
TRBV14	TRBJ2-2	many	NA	TGTGCCAGCAGATTAAATCAGGCCGGCGGGGAGCTGTTTTTT	CASRLNQAGGELFF
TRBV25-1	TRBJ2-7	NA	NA	TGTGCCAGCTGTTTGCGGGGTCGGTACGAGCAGTACTTC	CASCLRGRYEQYF
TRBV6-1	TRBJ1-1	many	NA	TGTGCCAGCAGCGAAACGGAGAACACTGAAGCTTTCTTT	CASSETENTEAFF
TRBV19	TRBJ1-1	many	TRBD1	TGTGCCAGTAGTAAGACAGGGAGAACTGAAGCTTTCTTT	CASSKTGRTEAFF
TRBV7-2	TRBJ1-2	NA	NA	TGCGCCAGCAGCCAAGAATTGGCCGGGGGCGCGAATGATGGCTACACCTTC	CASSQELAGGANDGYTF
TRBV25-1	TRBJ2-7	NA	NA	TGTGCCAGCAGTGAATCGGGTGCCTACACAATCGAGCAGTACTTC	CASSESGAYTIEQYF